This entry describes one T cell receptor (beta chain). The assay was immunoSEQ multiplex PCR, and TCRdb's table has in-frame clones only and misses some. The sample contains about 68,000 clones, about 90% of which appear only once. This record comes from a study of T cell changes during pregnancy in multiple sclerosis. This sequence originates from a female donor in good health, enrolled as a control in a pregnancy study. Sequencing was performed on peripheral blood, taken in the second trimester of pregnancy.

The CDR3 nucleotides are TGTGCCCACAAACTGGACAGGGGAAACACCGGGGAGCTGTTTTTT. Translating gives CAHKLDRGNTGELFF. The chain combines TRBV28 with TRBJ2-2, with TRBD1 matching over 9 bases. Germline CDR1 reads MDHEN; CDR2 reads SYDVKM. The J segment lost 2 bases and the V segment lost 11 bases, leaving 9 bases of the junction unmatched. The CDR3 length is 15 residues.